The T cell receptor beta chain described here comes from a study of metastatic and nonmetastatic thyroid tumors. Study background: Across blood and tumor or nodule tissue, repertoires from malignant and benign thyroid patients were compared with one another.

With 7 bases removed from V and 3 bases from J, the gap between germline ends came to 19 bases. Germline V gene sequence: CDR1 SGHAT, CDR2 FQDESV (reference sequence). This CDR3 region has 16 residues. The sample holds a few counts of this clone. Other DNA sequences within the sample encode an identical CDR3. No patient received treatment before thyroid surgery. MiXCR reprocessed the PCR reads for TCRdb. The sample shows about 40,000 clones, about a sixth of them seen only once. Sequencing input: blood. This clonotype was obtained from a female donor with papillary thyroid cancer or a benign thyroid nodule (not recorded which). Some clones in this sample may be carry-over from other donors' samples. The J gene is TRBJ2-1, the V gene TRBV11-1; a weak D match, TRBD1 (6 bases). The CDR3 DNA is TGTGCCAGCACCATAGACAGGTACCCGCACTACAATGAGCAGTTCTTC. This translates into CASTIDRYPHYNEQFF.